The 7 T cell receptor beta chains reported below all come from one sample, sequenced in a study of neurological immune-mediated disorders. In TCRdb, the 5' RACE reads were re-called with MiXCR into one record per CDR3 protein. The table records 50,000 to 65,000 distinct CDR3 sequences, 3.6% of them present only once. Material: PBMCs. The receptors come from a man aged 25-45 years with multiple sclerosis.

This clonotype was observed many times. CDR3 sequence (DNA): TGTGCCAGCTCACCACGGACTAGCGGGACGAGAGGGGCCTACAATGAGCAGTTCTTC. Translated: CASSPRTSGTRGAYNEQFF. The V call is TRBV18, the J call TRBJ2-1; 12 bases align to TRBD2. After removal of 1 base from V and 2 bases from J, the junction contained 9 bases not matched to a gene. The CDR3 has 19 amino acids. CDR1 and CDR2 (germline): KGHSH, LQKENI.

The table lists this clonotype with many counts. The rearrangement joins TRBV9 to TRBJ1-1; possibly TRBD1 for D (5 bases). Germline CDR1 SGDLS, CDR2 YYNGEE. V lost 3 bases and J lost 2, with 14 bases in between. CDR3 length equals 15 residues. For the CDR3, the DNA is TGTGCCAGCAGCGCCCGTGGGACGGCAAACACTGAAGCTTTCTTT. Translating it yields CASSARGTANTEAFF.

There are many counts of this clonotype. The rearrangement links TRBV28 to TRBJ2-7; tentatively, D is TRBD1 (6 bases). CDR3 length equals 15 residues. Trimming removed 4 bases from V and 1 base from J, with 14 bases in between. The germline gives CDR1 MDHEN, CDR2 SYDVKM. In DNA, the CDR3 is TGTGCCAGCAGTTCCAGGGGTCCTGCTTCCTACGAGCAGTACTTC. It codes for CASSSRGPASYEQYF.

This clonotype was seen many times. The chain carries TRBV12-3 or TRBV12-4 and TRBJ2-5; D gene unclear. The V gene lost 3 bases and the J gene lost 5 bases, with 4 bases spanning the gap. This CDR3 region has 11 residues. This CDR3 is CASSFGETQYF. CDR3 nucleotides: TGTGCCAGCAGTTTCGGCGAGACCCAGTACTTC.

This clonotype was observed many times. The chain recombines TRBV9 with TRBJ2-7; D may be TRBD1 or TRBD2 (5 bases each). Between the trimmed V and J ends, which lost 0 bases and 0 bases, there was a span of 10 bases. Germline assignment: CDR1 SGDLS and CDR2 YYNGEE. The CDR3 loop spans 15 amino acids. DNA for the CDR3: TGTGCCAGCAGCGTAGGTTCAGGGAGCTCCTACGAGCAGTACTTC. As protein: CASSVGSGSSYEQYF.

Many counts were recorded for this clonotype. The chain recombines TRBV10-2 with TRBJ1-4; TRBD1 matches 7 bases. This CDR3 has 16 amino acids. Germline V gene lookup returns CDR1 WSHSY and CDR2 SAAADI. The trim removed 6 bases at V and 0 bases at J, leaving 7 bases unmatched. DNA for the CDR3: TGCGCCAGCAGAGCTCGGACAGGTGCAACTAATGAAAAACTGTTTTTT. Protein: CASRARTGATNEKLFF.

This clonotype came up many times. The junction differs from germline at one of its ends, possibly a read error. This chain uses TRBV7-9 with TRBJ1-6; 7 bases match TRBD1. CDR1 and CDR2 (germline): SEHNR, FQNEAQ (reference sequence). CDR3 length: 13 amino acids. This CDR3 is CASSYTGDSPLNF. The CDR3 nucleotides read TGTGCCAGCAGCTACACAGGGGACTCACCCCTCAACTTT.